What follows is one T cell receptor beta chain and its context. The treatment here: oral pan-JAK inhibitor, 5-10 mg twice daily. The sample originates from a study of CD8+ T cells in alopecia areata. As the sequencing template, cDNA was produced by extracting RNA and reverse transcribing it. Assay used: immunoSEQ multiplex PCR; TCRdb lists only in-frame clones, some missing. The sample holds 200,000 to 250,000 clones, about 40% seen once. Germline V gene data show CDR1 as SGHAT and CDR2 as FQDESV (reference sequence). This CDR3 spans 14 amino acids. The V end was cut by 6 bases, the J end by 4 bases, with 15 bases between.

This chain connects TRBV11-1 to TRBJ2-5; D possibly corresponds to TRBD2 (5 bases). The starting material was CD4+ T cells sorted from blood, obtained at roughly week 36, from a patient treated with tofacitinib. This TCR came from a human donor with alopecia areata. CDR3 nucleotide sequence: TGTGCCAGCAGTTTCGGCGGGTCAAGAGAGACCCAGTACTTC. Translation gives CASSFGGSRETQYF.